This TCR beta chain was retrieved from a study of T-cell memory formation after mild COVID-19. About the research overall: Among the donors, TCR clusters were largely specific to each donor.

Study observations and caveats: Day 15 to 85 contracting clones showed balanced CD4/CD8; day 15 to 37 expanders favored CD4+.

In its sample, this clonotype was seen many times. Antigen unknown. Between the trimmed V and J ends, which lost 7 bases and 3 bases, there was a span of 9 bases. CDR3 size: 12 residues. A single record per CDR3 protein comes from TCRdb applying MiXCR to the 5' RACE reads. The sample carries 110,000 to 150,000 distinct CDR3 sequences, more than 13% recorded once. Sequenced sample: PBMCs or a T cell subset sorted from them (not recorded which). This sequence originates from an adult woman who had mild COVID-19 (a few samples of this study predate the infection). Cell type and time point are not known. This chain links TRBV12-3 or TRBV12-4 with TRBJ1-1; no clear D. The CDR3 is CASNFLDTEAFF. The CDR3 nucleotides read TGTGCCAGCAACTTCCTAGACACTGAAGCTTTCTTT.